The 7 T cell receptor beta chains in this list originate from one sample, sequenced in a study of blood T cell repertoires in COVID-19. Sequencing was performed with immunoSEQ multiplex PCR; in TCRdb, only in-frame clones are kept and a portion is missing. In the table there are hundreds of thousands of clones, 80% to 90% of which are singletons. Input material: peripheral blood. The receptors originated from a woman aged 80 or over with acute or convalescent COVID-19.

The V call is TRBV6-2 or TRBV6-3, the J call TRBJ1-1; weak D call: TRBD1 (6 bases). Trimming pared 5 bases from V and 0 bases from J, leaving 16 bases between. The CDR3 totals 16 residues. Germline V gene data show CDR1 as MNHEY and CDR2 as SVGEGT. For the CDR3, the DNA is TGTGCCAGCAGTAAGGAGCCGGGACACATGAACACTGAAGCTTTCTTT. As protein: CASSKEPGHMNTEAFF.

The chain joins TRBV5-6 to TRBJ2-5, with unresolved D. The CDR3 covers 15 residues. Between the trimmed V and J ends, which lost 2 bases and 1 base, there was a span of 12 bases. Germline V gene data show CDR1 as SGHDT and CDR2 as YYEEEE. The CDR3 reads CASSLPGAAQETQYF. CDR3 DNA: TGTGCCAGCAGCTTACCGGGTGCCGCCCAAGAGACCCAGTACTTC.

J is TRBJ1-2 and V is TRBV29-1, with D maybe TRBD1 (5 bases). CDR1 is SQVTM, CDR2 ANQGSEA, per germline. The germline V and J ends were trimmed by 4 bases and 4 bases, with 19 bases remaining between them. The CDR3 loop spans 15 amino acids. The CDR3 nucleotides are TGCAGCGTTGGAGATGGAGATCGACAGCCCTATGGCTACACCTTC. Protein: CSVGDGDRQPYGYTF.

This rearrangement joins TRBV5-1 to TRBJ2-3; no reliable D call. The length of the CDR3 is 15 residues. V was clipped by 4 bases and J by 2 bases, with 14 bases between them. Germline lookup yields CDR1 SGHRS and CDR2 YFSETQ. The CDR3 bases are TGCGCCAGCAGCCCCGGAGCTGCCCCCACAGATACGCAGTATTTT. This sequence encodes CASSPGAAPTDTQYF.

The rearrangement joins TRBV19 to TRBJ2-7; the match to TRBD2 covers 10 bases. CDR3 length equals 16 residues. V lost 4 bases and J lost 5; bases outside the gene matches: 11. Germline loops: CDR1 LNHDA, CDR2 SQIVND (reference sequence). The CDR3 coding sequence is TGTGCCAGTAGTACAAATGCCGGACTAGCGGTACACGAGCAGTACTTC. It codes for CASSTNAGLAVHEQYF.

DNA of the CDR3: TGCAGGGGGTTGGGGGGATTATATAGCAATCAGCCCCAGCATTTT. It translates to CRGLGGLYSNQPQHF. This chain links TRBV29-1 with TRBJ1-5, with D possibly matching TRBD1 (5 bases). CDR3 length: 15 residues. Germline-derived CDR1 and CDR2 are SQVTM and ANQGSEA.

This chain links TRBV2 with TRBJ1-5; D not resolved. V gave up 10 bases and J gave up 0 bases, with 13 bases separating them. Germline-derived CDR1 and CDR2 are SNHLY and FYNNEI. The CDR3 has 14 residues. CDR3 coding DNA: TGTGCCACTACAGAAGGTCTTAGCAATCAGCCCCAGCATTTT. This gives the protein CATTEGLSNQPQHF.